The 24 T cell receptor beta chains below come from one sample, sequenced in a study of T-cell reconstitution after alpha-beta-depleted transplantation in children. TCRbeta library preparation incorporated unique molecular identifiers. TCRdb called the PCR reads again in MiXCR, with one record for every CDR3 protein. The table lists 550,000 to 800,000 distinct CDR3 sequences, approximately 14% of them singletons. The material sequenced was PBMCs, taken before TCRalphabeta/CD19-depleted stem cell transplant. These receptors all come from a girl aged 2 to 10 with congenital amegakaryocytic thrombocytopenia, due to receive a stem cell transplant.

This clonotype occurred a few times. The gene calls are TRBV5-1 and TRBJ2-1; D remains ambiguous. The germline gives CDR1 SGHRS, CDR2 YFSETQ. Trimming shortened V by 2 bases and J by 2 bases, and 11 bases separated the two germline ends. The CDR3 loop spans 15 amino acids. The CDR3 loop is CASSFFFPAYNEQFF. For the CDR3, the DNA is TGCGCCAGCAGCTTCTTTTTCCCCGCCTACAATGAGCAGTTCTTC.

This clonotype was observed a few times. The CDR3 loop is CATSRDIKGVRQETQYF. CDR3 in DNA: TGTGCCACCAGCAGAGATATAAAAGGGGTTAGGCAAGAGACCCAGTACTTC. The V gene is TRBV15, the J gene TRBJ2-5; possibly TRBD1 for D (5 bases). V shed 0 bases and J shed 2 bases, with 16 bases lying between them. Germline CDR1 LNHNV, CDR2 YYDKDF (reference sequence). The CDR3 is 17 residues long.

Points on this clonotype: A much larger clone differs by one base, so this may be a read error. This chain links TRBV7-8 with TRBJ2-1; D is unresolved. The CDR3 consists of 18 residues. CDR1 and CDR2 from the germline V gene are SGHVS and FQNEAQ. Deletions cut 0 bases from V and 5 bases from J, with 20 bases between. In nucleotides, the CDR3 is TGTGCCAGCAGCTTAGCGCGGATCGGGCCCCGAAGGCACAATGAGCAGTTCTTC. Amino acid sequence: CASSLARIGPRRHNEQFF. Using reference TRBV7-8 and TRBJ2-1 for the parts outside the CDR3, the full variable domain is GAGVSQSPRYKVAKRGQDVALRCDPISGHVSLFWYQQALGQGPEFLTYFQNEAQLDKSGLPSDRFFAERPEGSVSTLKIQRTQQEDSAVYLCASSLARIGPRRHNEQFFGPGTRLTVL.

This clonotype was counted a few times. J is TRBJ2-3 and V is TRBV5-1; D is undetermined. V lost 2 bases, J lost 4 bases, and 11 bases lay in between. The CDR3 covers 14 residues. Germline V gene data show CDR1 as SGHRS and CDR2 as YFSETQ. Here the CDR3 reads CASSFRSSPDTQYF. CDR3 nucleotide sequence: TGCGCCAGCAGCTTTAGGAGTTCCCCAGATACGCAGTATTTT. The full variable domain, with the rest looked up from reference TRBV5-1 and TRBJ2-3, is KAGVTQTPRYLIKTRGQQVTLSCSPISGHRSVSWYQQTPGQGLQFLFEYFSETQRNKGNFPGRFSGRQFSNSRSEMNVSTLELGDSALYLCASSFRSSPDTQYFGPGTRLTVL.

The V call is TRBV25-1, the J call TRBJ2-5; D remains ambiguous. CDR1 and CDR2 (germline): MGHDK, SYGVNS. The CDR3 extends over 12 amino acids. Trimming left V 4 bases short and J 4 bases short, with 7 bases between. The CDR3 is CASSAGRETQYF. CDR3 nucleotide sequence: TGTGCCAGCAGTGCCGGCAGAGAGACCCAGTACTTC.

This clonotype came up many times. CDR3 nucleotides: TGTGCCAGCAGCTTAGAAGATGGGGGCGGTACTGAAGCTTTCTTT. Translated: CASSLEDGGGTEAFF. V is TRBV7-8 and J is TRBJ1-1; the D gene is possibly TRBD1 (6 bases). CDR1 and CDR2 (germline): SGHVS, FQNEAQ. There are 15 residues in the CDR3. The germline V and J ends were trimmed by 1 base and 5 bases, with 14 bases remaining between them.

The gene calls are TRBV2 and TRBJ1-4; D might be TRBD1 (5 bases). V lost 10 bases to trimming and J lost 1 base, with 19 bases between them. CDR3 size: 16 residues. Germline assignment: CDR1 SNHLY and CDR2 FYNNEI. CDR3: CATNRDPIRTNEKLFF. The CDR3 DNA reads as TGTGCCACCAACCGGGACCCCATCCGAACTAATGAAAAACTGTTTTTT.

Many counts were recorded for this clonotype. This rearrangement joins TRBV27 to TRBJ2-1; D is ambiguous. The CDR3 covers 12 residues. The germline gives CDR1 MNHEY, CDR2 SMNVEV (reference sequence). V was cut by 8 bases and J by 0 bases, with 5 bases left in between. DNA for the CDR3: TGTGCCAGCCGAATCTCCTACAATGAGCAGTTCTTC. Translated, it gives CASRISYNEQFF.

The gene calls are TRBV6-4 and TRBJ2-1; TRBD2 agrees at 8 bases. J was trimmed by 4 bases and V by 6 bases; bases with no gene match: 26. In germline, CDR1 is MRHNA, CDR2 SNTAGT. CDR3 length: 21 residues. CDR3 protein: CASSHPLLFPTSGGGYNEQFF. CDR3 sequence (DNA): TGTGCCAGCAGCCATCCCCTTTTGTTCCCCACTAGCGGAGGGGGGTACAATGAGCAGTTCTTC.

This clonotype appeared many times. This sequence joins TRBV4-1 and TRBJ1-1, with 8 bases matching TRBD1. With 4 bases clipped from V and 0 bases from J, the junction kept 7 bases outside the gene matches. CDR1 and CDR2 (germline): MGHRA, YSYEKL. There are 16 residues in the CDR3. CDR3 in DNA: TGCGCCAGCAGCCCCGGACAGGGAACGGTGAACACTGAAGCTTTCTTT. It yields the protein CASSPGQGTVNTEAFF.

The rearrangement uses TRBV3-1 and TRBJ2-5; 15 nucleotides align to TRBD2. CDR1 and CDR2 from the germline V gene are LGHDT and YNNKEL (reference sequence). CDR3 length equals 16 residues. J lost 4 bases, V lost 3 bases, and 3 bases had no gene match. CDR3 sequence (DNA): TGTGCCAGCAGCCACCGGGGACTAGCGGGAGGAGAGACCCAGTACTTC. This encodes CASSHRGLAGGETQYF.

This clonotype showed up many times. This chain joins TRBV5-1 and TRBJ2-2; 10 bases are shared with TRBD1. The ends lost 3 bases at V and 6 bases at J; junction bases unmatched: 2. This CDR3 is 14 amino acids long. The germline V gene has CDR1 SGHRS and CDR2 YFSETQ. The CDR3 loop is CASSSGQGAGELFF. The CDR3 nucleotides read TGCGCCAGCAGCTCCGGACAGGGGGCCGGGGAGCTGTTTTTT.

This clonotype was counted ten times or more. The genes are TRBV20-1 and TRBJ1-6, with D tentatively TRBD1 (5 bases). V lost 2 bases, J lost 5 bases, and 16 bases lay in between. Germline V CDR1 and CDR2: DFQATT, SNEGSKA (reference sequence). The CDR3 is made up of 16 amino acids. The CDR3 protein is CSARPQGPGHNSPLHF. CDR3 DNA sequence: TGCAGTGCTAGACCCCAGGGACCCGGCCATAATTCACCCCTCCACTTT.

This clonotype was seen at least ten times. The chain's CDR3 is CASSLDSWNEQFF. CDR3 sequence (DNA): TGTGCCAGCAGTTTGGACAGCTGGAATGAGCAGTTCTTC. The chain joins TRBV7-2 to TRBJ2-1; D perhaps matches TRBD1 (6 bases). Deletions cut 6 bases from V and 7 bases from J, with 13 bases between. Germline lookup yields CDR1 SGHTA and CDR2 FQGNSA. CDR3 length: 13 residues.

The sample holds many counts of this clonotype. The chain couples TRBV7-9 to TRBJ1-1, with D possibly matching TRBD1 (5 bases). Looked up from germline, CDR1 is SEHNR and CDR2 is FQNEAQ (reference sequence). With 4 bases removed from V and 3 bases from J, the gap between germline ends came to 9 bases. The CDR3 sequence is 13 residues long. CDR3 amino acids: CASSSGGYTEAFF. CDR3 bases: TGTGCCAGCAGCTCGGGGGGGTACACTGAAGCTTTCTTT.

This clonotype appeared a few times. The V and J genes are TRBV28 and TRBJ2-5, with D maybe TRBD1 (6 bases). From germline, CDR1 is MDHEN and CDR2 SYDVKM. The CDR3 covers 16 residues. The ends were cut back, 7 bases at V and 5 bases at J, with 23 bases in the middle. CDR3 sequence: CASKGKKQGWSETQYF. CDR3 DNA sequence: TGTGCCAGCAAGGGGAAAAAACAGGGATGGTCGGAGACCCAGTACTTC.

This clonotype was recorded many times. The CDR3: CSASLPGLTDTQYF. The CDR3 DNA follows: TGCAGTGCTAGTCTTCCGGGGCTAACAGATACGCAGTATTTT. This chain connects TRBV20-1 to TRBJ2-3, with D perhaps TRBD1 or TRBD2 (5 bases each). Germline CDR1 is DFQATT and CDR2 is SNEGSKA (reference sequence). Trimming took off 3 bases at V and 3 bases at J, with 13 bases between the two ends. The CDR3 totals 14 residues.

The rearrangement links TRBV7-8 to TRBJ2-1, with unresolved D. Trimming left V 2 bases short and J 0 bases short, with 8 bases between. The germline V gene has CDR1 SGHVS and CDR2 FQNEAQ. The CDR3 length is 15 residues. CDR3 DNA: TGTGCCAGCAGCTTAACGGCTTTCTCCTACAATGAGCAGTTCTTC. Translated, it gives CASSLTAFSYNEQFF.

CDR3 region: CASSLQPESGELFF. In DNA form, the CDR3 reads TGTGCCAGCAGCTTACAACCGGAATCCGGGGAGCTGTTTTTT. V gene TRBV7-9 combines with J gene TRBJ2-2; D uncertain. CDR1 is SEHNR, CDR2 FQNEAQ, per germline (reference sequence). The CDR3 has 14 residues. V lost 2 bases to trimming and J lost 6 bases, with 10 bases between them.

The genes are TRBV7-8 and TRBJ2-1; tentatively, D is TRBD1 (6 bases). Trimming removed 3 bases at V and 6 bases at J, with 15 bases between. This CDR3 spans 15 amino acids. CDR1 and CDR2 (germline): SGHVS, FQNEAQ. CDR3 sequence reads: CASSFEGVQTNEQFF. The CDR3 region has the DNA TGTGCCAGCAGCTTCGAGGGGGTGCAAACCAATGAGCAGTTCTTC.

Comment on this clonotype: Mismatch with germline at one junction end may stem from a read error. J is TRBJ2-1 and V is TRBV5-1, with no clear D. The germline V gene encodes CDR1 SGHRS and CDR2 YFSETQ. The CDR3 totals 16 residues. In nucleotides, the CDR3 is TGCGCCAGCAGCACAGAGATCCTATACCCCTACAATGATCAGTTCTTC. Its protein is CASSTEILYPYNDQFF.

This clonotype has at least ten counts. J is TRBJ2-7 and V is TRBV29-1; D is perhaps TRBD1 (5 bases). This CDR3 region has 14 residues. Germline assignment: CDR1 SQVTM and CDR2 ANQGSEA. V lost 0 bases to trimming and J lost 0 bases, with 9 bases between them. The CDR3 nucleotides read TGCAGCGTTGAAGATCGGACACTCTCCTACGAGCAGTACTTC. Translated: CSVEDRTLSYEQYF.

This clonotype turned up a few times. V is TRBV19 and J is TRBJ1-5; D might be TRBD1 (6 bases). V shed 6 bases and J shed 1 base, with 13 bases lying between them. The CDR3 contains 15 residues. Germline CDR1 and CDR2: LNHDA and SQIVND (reference sequence). CDR3 sequence reads: CASRFLGQSNQPQHF. CDR3 sequence (DNA): TGTGCCAGTAGGTTCTTAGGACAGAGCAATCAGCCCCAGCATTTT.

The CDR3 sequence is CATLGDTQYF. The CDR3 DNA reads TGTGCCACCCTGGGGGATACGCAGTATTTT. The genes are TRBV7-9 and TRBJ2-3; no definite D call. This CDR3 is 10 amino acids long. The V gene's germline CDR1 is SEHNR and CDR2 FQNEAQ (reference sequence). Trimming removed 10 bases at V and 6 bases at J, with 8 bases between.